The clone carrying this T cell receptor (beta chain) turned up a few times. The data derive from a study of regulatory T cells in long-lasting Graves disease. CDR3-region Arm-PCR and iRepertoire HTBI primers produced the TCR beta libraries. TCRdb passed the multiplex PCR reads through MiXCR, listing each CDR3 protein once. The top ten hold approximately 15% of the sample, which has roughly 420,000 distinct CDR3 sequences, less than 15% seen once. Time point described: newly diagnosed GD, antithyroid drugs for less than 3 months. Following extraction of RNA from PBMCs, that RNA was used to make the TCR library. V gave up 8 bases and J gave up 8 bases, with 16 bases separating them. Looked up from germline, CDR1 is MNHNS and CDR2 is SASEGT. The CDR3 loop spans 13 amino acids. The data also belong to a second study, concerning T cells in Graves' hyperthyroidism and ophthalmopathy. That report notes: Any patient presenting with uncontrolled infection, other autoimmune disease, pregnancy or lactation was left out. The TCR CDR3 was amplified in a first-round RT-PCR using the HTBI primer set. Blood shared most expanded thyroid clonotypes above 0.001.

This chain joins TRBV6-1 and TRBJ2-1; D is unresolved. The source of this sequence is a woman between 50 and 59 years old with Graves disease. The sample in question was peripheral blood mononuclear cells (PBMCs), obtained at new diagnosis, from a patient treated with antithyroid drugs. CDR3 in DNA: TGTGCCAGCCATCGTGGGCTTGGCGATGAGCAGTTCTTC. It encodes CASHRGLGDEQFF.